This T cell receptor (beta chain) comes out of a study of shared T cell receptors in the human thymus. Generated by immunoSEQ multiplex PCR, the TCRdb table keeps only in-frame clones and is missing some. The sample has approximately 660,000 clones; around nine tenths are singletons. V lost 5 bases to trimming and J lost 7 bases, with 12 bases between them. The germline CDR1 and CDR2 sequences are PRHDT and FYEKMQ (reference sequence). The CDR3 length is 13 residues. In addition, the sample was reused for a study of human thymus T cells. Per that paper: All donors were healthy Finnish infants who were undergoing corrective surgery to treat congenital heart defects. Corrective heart surgery yielded resections, and these provided the thymus tissue. Gene usage (both V and J) appeared biased in thymic and blood repertoires.

The chain joins TRBV13 to TRBJ2-1; D uncertain. This clonotype was obtained from a boy under three years old with a congenital heart defect. The sequenced sample was thymocytes. The CDR3 region is CASSLNFKNEQFF. For the CDR3, the DNA is TGTGCCAGCAGCCTAAACTTCAAAAATGAGCAGTTCTTC.